The rows below give T cell receptor beta chains drawn from one sample of a study of blood T cell repertoires in COVID-19. This table comes from immunoSEQ multiplex PCR, and its TCRdb copy is limited to in-frame clones, with some not included. The sample records about 67,000 clones, roughly 89% being singletons. Sequenced sample: peripheral blood. Every receptor here comes from a woman over 75 with acute or convalescent COVID-19. Both conserved end residues are part of each CDR3. D genes are given only for firm matches. Clone size is shown for a subset of rows, as once, few, many or a class of expanded clone.

j_call: TRBJ2-2; v_call: TRBV11-2; d_call: NA; clone_size: few; cdr3_aa: CASSSGTLPTGELFF; cdr3_nt: TGTGCCAGCAGCTCCGGGACTCTACCTACCGGGGAGCTGTTTTTT
j_call: TRBJ2-5; v_call: TRBV19; d_call: TRBD2; clone_size: NA; cdr3_aa: CASKSLAGETQYF; cdr3_nt: TGTGCCAGTAAAAGCCTAGCGGGAGAGACCCAGTACTTC
j_call: TRBJ1-6; v_call: TRBV7-2; d_call: NA; clone_size: NA; cdr3_aa: CASSPRRGGNSPLHF; cdr3_nt: TGTGCCAGCAGCCCGCGACGAGGGGGAAATTCACCCCTCCACTTT
j_call: TRBJ2-1; v_call: TRBV11-2; d_call: TRBD2; clone_size: few; cdr3_aa: CASSLGTSGDEQFF; cdr3_nt: TGTGCCAGCAGCTTGGGGACTAGCGGGGATGAGCAGTTCTTC
j_call: TRBJ2-3; v_call: TRBV24-1; d_call: NA; clone_size: NA; cdr3_aa: CATSVTGSVTDTQYF; cdr3_nt: TGTGCCACCAGTGTTACAGGGAGCGTCACAGATACGCAGTATTTT
j_call: TRBJ2-5; v_call: TRBV29-1; d_call: TRBD1; clone_size: large; cdr3_aa: CSVEPDRGRSETQYF; cdr3_nt: TGCAGCGTTGAACCGGACAGGGGGCGCTCAGAGACCCAGTACTTC
j_call: TRBJ2-7; v_call: TRBV5-1; d_call: TRBD1; clone_size: NA; cdr3_aa: CASSLGQGEGEQYF; cdr3_nt: TGCGCCAGCAGCTTAGGGCAGGGGGAAGGCGAGCAGTACTTC
j_call: TRBJ1-2; v_call: TRBV6-5; d_call: NA; clone_size: NA; cdr3_aa: CASSTPTSGYTF; cdr3_nt: TGTGCCAGCAGCACCCCGACAAGTGGCTACACCTTC
j_call: TRBJ1-1; v_call: TRBV19; d_call: NA; clone_size: NA; cdr3_aa: CASSIVRGVNTEAFF; cdr3_nt: TGTGCCAGTAGTATCGTCAGGGGTGTAAACACTGAAGCTTTCTTT
j_call: TRBJ2-2; v_call: TRBV4-1; d_call: TRBD1; clone_size: NA; cdr3_aa: CASSKTGARGTGELFF; cdr3_nt: TGCGCCAGCAGCAAGACAGGGGCCCGAGGCACCGGGGAGCTGTTTTTT
j_call: TRBJ2-1; v_call: TRBV4-1; d_call: TRBD2; clone_size: NA; cdr3_aa: CASSQEAGGPPYNEQFF; cdr3_nt: TGCGCCAGCAGCCAAGAGGCGGGGGGGCCACCCTACAATGAGCAGTTCTTC
j_call: TRBJ1-5; v_call: TRBV28; d_call: NA; clone_size: NA; cdr3_aa: CASSPSQGGYQPQHF; cdr3_nt: TGTGCCAGCAGCCCTTCTCAAGGCGGATATCAGCCCCAGCATTTT
j_call: TRBJ1-6; v_call: TRBV27; d_call: NA; clone_size: NA; cdr3_aa: CASRTTASGHSPLHF; cdr3_nt: TGTGCCAGCAGGACGACCGCCAGCGGCCATTCACCCCTCCACTTT
j_call: TRBJ2-7; v_call: TRBV7-2; d_call: TRBD1; clone_size: NA; cdr3_aa: CASSNQQGALYEQYF; cdr3_nt: TGTGCCAGCAGCAACCAACAGGGGGCGCTTTACGAGCAGTACTTC
j_call: TRBJ2-3; v_call: TRBV9; d_call: TRBD2; clone_size: NA; cdr3_aa: CASSETSGSLDTQYF; cdr3_nt: TGTGCCAGCAGCGAGACTAGCGGGAGCCTAGATACGCAGTATTTT
j_call: TRBJ2-7; v_call: TRBV28; d_call: TRBD1; clone_size: NA; cdr3_aa: CASRSRDRGIHEQYF; cdr3_nt: TGTGCCAGCAGGTCCCGGGACAGGGGAATACACGAGCAGTACTTC
j_call: TRBJ2-5; v_call: TRBV10-1; d_call: NA; clone_size: NA; cdr3_aa: CASSPGVQETQYF; cdr3_nt: TGCGCCAGCAGTCCCGGGGTACAAGAGACCCAGTACTTC
j_call: TRBJ2-5; v_call: TRBV7-2; d_call: NA; clone_size: NA; cdr3_aa: CASSTGHLQETQYF; cdr3_nt: TGTGCCAGCAGCACTGGACACCTTCAAGAGACCCAGTACTTC
j_call: TRBJ1-4; v_call: TRBV25-1; d_call: NA; clone_size: NA; cdr3_aa: CASSEWVTGVEKLFF; cdr3_nt: TGTGCCAGCAGTGAATGGGTGACAGGAGTTGAAAAACTGTTTTTT
j_call: TRBJ2-1; v_call: TRBV5-1; d_call: NA; clone_size: NA; cdr3_aa: CASSLGGPTGDEQFF; cdr3_nt: TGCGCCAGCAGCTTGGGGGGCCCCACAGGAGATGAGCAGTTCTTC
j_call: TRBJ2-5; v_call: TRBV6-2/TRBV6-3; d_call: NA; clone_size: NA; cdr3_aa: CASSHTQETQYF; cdr3_nt: TGTGCCAGCAGCCACACCCAAGAGACCCAGTACTTC
j_call: TRBJ2-7; v_call: TRBV12-1; d_call: NA; clone_size: NA; cdr3_aa: CASSSEPEQYF; cdr3_nt: TGTGCCAGCAGCTCCGAGCCCGAGCAGTACTTC
j_call: TRBJ2-1; v_call: TRBV9; d_call: TRBD2; clone_size: NA; cdr3_aa: CASSALASIYNEQFF; cdr3_nt: TGTGCCAGCAGCGCACTAGCGTCCATTTACAATGAGCAGTTCTTC
j_call: TRBJ1-5; v_call: TRBV4-1; d_call: NA; clone_size: NA; cdr3_aa: CASSPGGISNQPQHF; cdr3_nt: TGCGCCAGCAGCCCCGGGGGGATTAGCAATCAGCCCCAGCATTTT
j_call: TRBJ1-2; v_call: TRBV30; d_call: TRBD1; clone_size: NA; cdr3_aa: CAWSVKPAGTGANYGYTF; cdr3_nt: TGTGCCTGGAGTGTCAAACCCGCCGGGACAGGGGCTAACTATGGCTACACCTTC
j_call: TRBJ2-7; v_call: TRBV7-8; d_call: NA; clone_size: few; cdr3_aa: CASSLRAGREQYF; cdr3_nt: TGTGCCAGCAGCTTAAGGGCAGGGAGGGAGCAGTACTTC
j_call: TRBJ1-1; v_call: TRBV25-1; d_call: NA; clone_size: NA; cdr3_aa: CASSGGRGRMAFF; cdr3_nt: TGTGCCAGCAGTGGGGGCAGGGGAAGGATGGCTTTCTTT
j_call: TRBJ1-3; v_call: TRBV28; d_call: TRBD1; clone_size: NA; cdr3_aa: CASTPGQVSSGNTIYF; cdr3_nt: TGTGCCAGCACTCCCGGACAGGTTAGCTCTGGAAACACCATATATTTT
j_call: TRBJ1-6; v_call: TRBV19; d_call: NA; clone_size: NA; cdr3_aa: CASSPLGALASPLHF; cdr3_nt: TGTGCCAGTAGCCCTCTTGGGGCGTTGGCTTCACCCCTCCACTTT